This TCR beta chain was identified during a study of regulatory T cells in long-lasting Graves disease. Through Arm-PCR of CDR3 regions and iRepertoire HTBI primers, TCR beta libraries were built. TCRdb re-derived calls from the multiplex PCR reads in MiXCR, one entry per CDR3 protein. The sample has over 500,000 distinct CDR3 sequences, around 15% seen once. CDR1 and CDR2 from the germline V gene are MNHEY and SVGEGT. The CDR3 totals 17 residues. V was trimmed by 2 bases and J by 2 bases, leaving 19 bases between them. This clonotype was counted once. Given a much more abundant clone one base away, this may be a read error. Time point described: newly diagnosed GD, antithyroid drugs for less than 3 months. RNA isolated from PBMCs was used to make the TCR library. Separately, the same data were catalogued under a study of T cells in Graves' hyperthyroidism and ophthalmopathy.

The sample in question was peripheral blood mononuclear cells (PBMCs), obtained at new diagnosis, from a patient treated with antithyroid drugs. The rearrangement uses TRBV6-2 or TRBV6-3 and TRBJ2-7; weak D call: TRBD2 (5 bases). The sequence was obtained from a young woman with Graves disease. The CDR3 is CASSYPTSRGIPYEQYF. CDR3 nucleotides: TGTGCCAGCAGTTACCCCACCAGTAGAGGGATACCCTACGAGCAGTACTTC.